This TCR beta chain comes out of a study of shared clonotypes between healthy human individuals. Naivety among CD8 cells was defined by CD45RO negativity and positive CCR7 selection, thereby excluding terminally differentiated effector memory CD45RA+ cells. This clone was seen a few times. The data were produced by immunoSEQ multiplex PCR, yet TCRdb's version contains in-frame clones alone and is incomplete. The table includes roughly 770,000 clones, 90% to 97% detected once. CDR1 ENHRY and CDR2 SYGVKD come from the germline V gene. Trimming removed 6 bases from V and 7 bases from J, with 9 bases in between. The CDR3 has 12 residues.

The sequence was collected from a man aged 25 to 40 in good health. The sample was naive CD8+ T cells sorted from blood. V is TRBV10-3 and J is TRBJ2-2; perhaps TRBD1 as D (6 bases). Here the CDR3 DNA reads TGTGCCATCAGACGGACAGACGGGGAGCTGTTTTTT. Translated, it gives CAIRRTDGELFF.